This entry lists 7 T cell receptor beta chains sequenced from one sample in a study of shared clonotypes between healthy human individuals. TCRdb's copy holds only in-frame clones and misses some; the assay was immunoSEQ multiplex PCR. Of 2 million or so clones listed, roughly 94% were seen once; the top ten hold 0.1% to 0.15%. Specimen: naive CD4+ T cells sorted from blood. Subset of the sample: CD45RA+ positively selected. These receptors were collected from a man between 18 and 29 years old in good health.

This clone was recorded once. The V gene is TRBV6-5, the J gene TRBJ2-5; TRBD1 matches at 9 bases. The CDR3 length is 15 residues. CDR1 is MNHEY, CDR2 SVGAGI, per germline. The trim removed 5 bases at V and 2 bases at J, leaving 6 bases unmatched. CDR3 amino acids: CASSPGTGPQETQYF. In DNA form, the CDR3 reads TGTGCCAGCAGTCCCGGGACAGGGCCTCAAGAGACCCAGTACTTC.

This sequence joins TRBV6-5 and TRBJ2-1; D ambiguous. Germline-derived CDR1 and CDR2 are MNHEY and SVGAGI. Trimming left V 0 bases short and J 9 bases short, with 6 bases between. The CDR3 has 12 residues. The CDR3: CASSYSFGEQFF. The DNA for the CDR3 is TGTGCCAGCAGTTACTCGTTTGGTGAGCAGTTCTTC.

About this clone: Additional DNA sequences in this sample encode the identical CDR3. This chain links TRBV5-1 with TRBJ1-5; D might be TRBD1 (6 bases). The CDR3 has 14 residues. CDR1 is SGHRS, CDR2 YFSETQ, per germline. The V and J ends lost 4 bases and 7 bases respectively, with 15 bases between them. This CDR3 reads CASSPEGGRQPQHF. In DNA, the CDR3 is TGCGCCAGCAGCCCCGAGGGGGGAAGGCAGCCCCAGCATTTT. The whole variable domain, remainder taken from reference TRBV5-1 and TRBJ1-5, is KAGVTQTPRYLIKTRGQQVTLSCSPISGHRSVSWYQQTPGQGLQFLFEYFSETQRNKGNFPGRFSGRQFSNSRSEMNVSTLELGDSALYLCASSPEGGRQPQHFGDGTRLSIL.

J is TRBJ2-7 and V is TRBV28; TRBD1 is a possible D gene (6 bases). CDR3 size: 15 residues. The germline V gene has CDR1 MDHEN and CDR2 SYDVKM. With 6 bases removed from V and 0 bases from J, the gap between germline ends came to 15 bases. This chain's CDR3 is CASRAGTLSSYEQYF. The DNA for the CDR3 is TGTGCCAGCAGGGCCGGGACACTGAGCTCCTACGAGCAGTACTTC.

The CDR3, as DNA: TGTGCCAGCAGGGACAGGGGGCGAACAGATACGCAGTATTTT. Its protein is CASRDRGRTDTQYF. V and J are TRBV2 and TRBJ2-3; 11 bases agree with TRBD1. J was trimmed by 3 bases and V by 6 bases; bases with no gene match: 2. From germline, CDR1 is SNHLY and CDR2 FYNNEI. The CDR3 has 14 residues.

In DNA form, the CDR3 reads TGTGCCAGCTCAGATCAGGAGAACACTGAAGCTTTCTTT. Translated: CASSDQENTEAFF. This rearrangement joins TRBV18 to TRBJ1-1; D uncertain. This CDR3 spans 13 amino acids. Deletions cut 5 bases from V and 1 base from J, with 8 bases between. Looked up from germline, CDR1 is KGHSH and CDR2 is LQKENI. Complete variable domain (other parts from reference TRBV18 and TRBJ1-1): NAGVMQNPRHLVRRRGQEARLRCSPMKGHSHVYWYRQLPEEGLKFMVYLQKENIIDESGMPKERFSAEFPKEGPSILRIQQVVRGDSAAYFCASSDQENTEAFFGQGTRLTVV.

The chain employs TRBV7-9 and TRBJ2-7, with a tentative D call TRBD1 (7 bases). CDR3 length: 15 amino acids. The germline CDR1 and CDR2 sequences are SEHNR and FQNEAQ (reference sequence). V lost 5 bases and J lost 6, with 20 bases in between. DNA of the CDR3: TGTGCCAGCAGCCCAACAGGGCAGGGGGGAGGCGAGCAGTACTTC. Amino acids: CASSPTGQGGGEQYF.